This T cell receptor (beta chain) comes out of a study of T cell responses to AZD1222 COVID-19 vaccine. Study details: Combined were second doses at about 4 or about 12 weeks.

Study-level results: There were mostly white British donors and more females than males, and clonal diversity was possibly underestimated. Per reports, nearly half of all spike-specific TCRs target regions that are unmutated in variants.

The CDR3 sequence is 14 residues long. The germline V gene encodes CDR1 LNHDA and CDR2 SQIVND (reference sequence). With 6 bases clipped from V and 0 bases from J, the junction kept 4 bases outside the gene matches. Generated by immunoSEQ multiplex PCR, the TCRdb table keeps only in-frame clones and is missing some. The repertoire includes 130,000 to 150,000 clones, approximately 89% of them detected once, and 5% sits in the top ten. Concerning this clone itself: The antigen is not known.

The sequence was collected from an adult in good health. The sequences come from peripheral blood, collected on day 0 of AZD1222 vaccination. J is TRBJ2-7 and V is TRBV19, with 8 positions matching TRBD1. The chain's CDR3 is CASSGGTGSYEQYF. The CDR3 nucleotides read TGTGCCAGTAGCGGCGGGACAGGCTCCTACGAGCAGTACTTC. Looking up the rest from reference TRBV19 and TRBJ2-7 gives the full variable domain: DGGITQSPKYLFRKEGQNVTLSCEQNLNHDAMYWYRQDPGQGLRLIYYSQIVNDFQKGDIAEGYSVSREKKESFPLTVTSAQKNPTAFYLCASSGGTGSYEQYFGPGTRLTVT.